The clone carrying this T cell receptor beta chain was observed a single time. There are 15 residues in the CDR3. J was trimmed by 2 bases and V by 6 bases; bases with no gene match: 8. Germline loops: CDR1 MNHEY, CDR2 SVGAGI. The data were taken from a study of blood T cell repertoires in COVID-19. TCRdb keeps only in-frame clones here, not all; method: immunoSEQ multiplex PCR. The sample carries roughly 16,000 clones, about 88% recorded once. The TCR was taken from a man older than 75 with acute or convalescent COVID-19. The sequenced sample consisted of peripheral blood. The gene calls are TRBV6-5 and TRBJ2-7; 9 bases agree with TRBD1. The CDR3 region is CASRATGTGPYEQYF. CDR3 DNA sequence: TGTGCCAGCAGGGCGACCGGGACAGGGCCCTACGAGCAGTACTTC.